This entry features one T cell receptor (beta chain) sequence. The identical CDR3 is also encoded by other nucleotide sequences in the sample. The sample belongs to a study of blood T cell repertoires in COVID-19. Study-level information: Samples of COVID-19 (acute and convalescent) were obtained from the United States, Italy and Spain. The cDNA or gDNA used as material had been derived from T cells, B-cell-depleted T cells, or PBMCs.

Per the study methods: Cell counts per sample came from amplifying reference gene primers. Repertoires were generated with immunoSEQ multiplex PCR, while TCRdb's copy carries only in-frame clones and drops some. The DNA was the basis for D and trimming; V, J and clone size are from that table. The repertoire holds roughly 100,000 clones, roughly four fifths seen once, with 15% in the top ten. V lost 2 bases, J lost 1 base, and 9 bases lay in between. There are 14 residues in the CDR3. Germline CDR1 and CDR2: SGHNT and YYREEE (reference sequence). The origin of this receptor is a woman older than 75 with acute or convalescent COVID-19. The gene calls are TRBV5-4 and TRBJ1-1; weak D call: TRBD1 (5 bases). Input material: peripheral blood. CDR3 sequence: CASSLVGGNTEAFF. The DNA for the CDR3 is TGTGCCAGCAGCTTAGTCGGGGGGAACACTGAAGCTTTCTTT.